This TCR beta chain originates from a study of vaccination and CD4 T cells after COVID-19. Overall study context: Cultures acting as controls obtained a CEFX pool, an HIV-1 Nef pool, or no peptide.

Regarding the study as a whole: The rise in median SARS-CoV-2-reactive clonotypes, from around 20 to 38, was not significant.

This sample's treatment: roughly ten-day PBMC culture with coronavirus spike peptide pools or control peptides (ViraFEST assay). ViraFEST relied on peptide pools to expand antigen-specific T cells; the TCRs were sequenced afterward. An Oncomine TCR Beta short-read assay was used to sequence the DNA from cultured CD4+ T cells. TCRdb recomputed calls from the PCR reads with MiXCR, one row per CDR3 protein. The table lists about 21,000 distinct CDR3 sequences, approximately 45% of them singletons, with about 4% in the top ten. Between the trimmed V and J ends, which lost 6 bases and 4 bases, there was a span of 15 bases. CDR3 length: 14 amino acids. Germline CDR1 MNHNS, CDR2 SASEGT. Concerning this clonotype: Its antigen is currently unknown.

Specimen: CD4+ T cells from blood, cultured in vitro, collected before SARS-CoV-2 vaccination. This sequence joins TRBV6-1 and TRBJ1-2; D perhaps matches TRBD1 (5 bases). This receptor was taken from a human donor who had recovered from COVID-19. The CDR3 DNA reads as TGTGCCAGCAGCCGAGGGGCATCGGGCTATGGCTACACCTTC. Translation: CASSRGASGYGYTF.